A single T cell receptor (beta chain) is shown here with its context. Its antigen is currently unknown. The sampling schedule covered blood at baseline, cycle 4 day 1, and cycle 7 day 1. There are 13 residues in the CDR3. Trimming pared 4 bases from V and 1 base from J, leaving 7 bases between. Germline V gene lookup returns CDR1 SGHDN and CDR2 FVKESK. The method was immunoSEQ multiplex PCR; TCRdb's version includes in-frame clones alone and lacks a portion of them. Seen here are roughly 23,000 clones, roughly 79% observed once, and the top ten hold around 2%. The data derive from a study of OX40 agonist ivuxolimab in advanced cancers. For the study at large: Patients in dose escalation had liver, melanoma, kidney or head and neck cancers.

Whole-study results and caveats: More expanded clones were seen, on average, in CD8+ T cells than in CD4+. The work left the antigen specificity of expanded peripheral T cells undetermined.

The J gene is TRBJ1-2, the V gene TRBV14; tentatively, D is TRBD1 (5 bases). This material consisted of CD4+ or CD8+ T cells sorted from blood, taken in a trial of the OX40 agonist ivuxolimab. This clonotype was sampled from an adult with an advanced solid tumor such as melanoma, head and neck, liver or kidney cancer. As DNA, the CDR3 is TGTGCCAGCAGCCGGGGGAGTAACTATGGCTACACCTTC. Translating it yields CASSRGSNYGYTF.